One and the same sample provided the 23 T cell receptor beta chains below, sequenced in a study of T cells in narcolepsy. TCRdb's table, derived via immunoSEQ multiplex PCR, lists solely in-frame clones and lacks some. This table has more than 30,000 clones, around 86% appearing once. The specimen sequenced was memory (CD45RA-) CD4+ T cells from blood. The receptors originated from a human donor in good health.

This clone was detected only once. The V and J genes are TRBV11-2 and TRBJ2-1; D tentatively fits TRBD1 or TRBD2 (5 bases each). The germline V gene has CDR1 SGHAT and CDR2 FQNNGV. The V gene lost 5 bases and the J gene lost 9 bases, with 20 bases spanning the gap. The CDR3 consists of 15 residues. The chain's CDR3 is CASSPIPWGSSEQFF. The DNA of the CDR3 is TGTGCCAGCAGCCCCATTCCGTGGGGGTCCAGTGAGCAGTTCTTC.

This rearrangement joins TRBV10-3 to TRBJ1-2; no firm D call. CDR1 and CDR2 from the germline V gene are ENHRY and SYGVKD. The germline V and J ends were trimmed by 10 bases and 4 bases, with 19 bases remaining between them. The CDR3 consists of 14 residues. The CDR3 DNA is TGTGCCACCGTCGTGAACCCTGGCTCCTATGGCTACACCTTC. Translated: CATVVNPGSYGYTF.

The chain's CDR3 is CASSLVGERVGNTEAFF. CDR3 sequence (DNA): TGTGCCAGCAGCTTGGTTGGTGAGCGAGTAGGGAACACTGAAGCTTTCTTT. The V call is TRBV5-6, the J call TRBJ1-1; D gene unclear. V lost 0 bases and J lost 1, with 16 bases in between. The germline V gene has CDR1 SGHDT and CDR2 YYEEEE. The CDR3 loop spans 17 amino acids.

The rearrangement joins TRBV7-9 to TRBJ1-1; D is perhaps TRBD1 (5 bases). Trimming removed 1 base at V and 1 base at J, with 7 bases between. Germline CDR1 reads SEHNR; CDR2 reads FQNEAQ (reference sequence). The CDR3 extends over 14 amino acids. The CDR3 sequence is CASSLEGQNTEAFF. The DNA of the CDR3 is TGTGCCAGCAGCTTAGAAGGACAGAACACTGAAGCTTTCTTT.

The gene calls are TRBV7-2 and TRBJ2-7; D gene unclear. CDR1 and CDR2 (germline): SGHTA, FQGNSA. The CDR3 has 13 amino acids. Between the trimmed V and J ends, which lost 5 bases and 7 bases, there was a span of 15 bases. The DNA for the CDR3 is TGTGCCAGCAGCCTGACACGCATCGGAGAGCAGTACGTC. Translated, it gives CASSLTRIGEQYV.

The J gene is TRBJ1-5, the V gene TRBV5-1; the match to TRBD1 covers 7 bases. V lost 0 bases to trimming and J lost 7 bases; unmatched junction nucleotides: 4. The CDR3 runs to 14 residues. CDR1 is SGHRS, CDR2 YFSETQ, per germline. DNA of the CDR3: TGCGCCAGCAGCTTGGGAGGGGGCGACCAGCCCCAGCATTTT. Encoded protein: CASSLGGGDQPQHF. Full variable domain (rest looked up from reference TRBV5-1 and TRBJ1-5): KAGVTQTPRYLIKTRGQQVTLSCSPISGHRSVSWYQQTPGQGLQFLFEYFSETQRNKGNFPGRFSGRQFSNSRSEMNVSTLELGDSALYLCASSLGGGDQPQHFGDGTRLSIL.

Concerning this clone itself: At one end, the junction sequence differs from germline, possibly due to a read error. The same CDR3 can be traced to other DNA sequences in this sample. The V gene is TRBV11-2, the J gene TRBJ1-4, with TRBD1 matching over 10 bases. From germline, CDR1 is SGHAT and CDR2 FQNNGV. The CDR3 covers 16 residues. The CDR3 loop is CASSLETGGRNEKLFF. In DNA, the CDR3 is TGCGCCAGCAGCTTAGAGACAGGGGGCCGTAATGAAAAACTGTTTTTT. Full variable domain (remainder filled in from reference TRBV11-2 and TRBJ1-4): EAGVAQSPRYKIIEKRQSVAFWCNPISGHATLYWYQQILGQGPKLLIQFQNNGVVDDSQLPKDRFSAERLKGVDSTLKIQPAKLEDSAVYLCASSLETGGRNEKLFFGSGTQLSVL.

The J gene is TRBJ1-1, the V gene TRBV29-1; perhaps TRBD1 as D (6 bases). The CDR3 has 13 residues. Trimming stripped 4 bases from V and 0 bases from J, with 9 bases between. Germline V gene sequence: CDR1 SQVTM, CDR2 ANQGSEA. CDR3 region: CSVGRDMNTEAFF. CDR3 bases: TGCAGCGTTGGACGGGACATGAACACTGAAGCTTTCTTT.

The chain uses TRBV13 and TRBJ2-1; D call uncertain. Per germline, CDR1 PRHDT and CDR2 FYEKMQ (reference sequence). V gave up 4 bases and J gave up 2 bases, with 15 bases separating them. The CDR3 totals 16 residues. This CDR3 reads CASSSRRNPPYNEQFF. CDR3 DNA: TGTGCCAGCAGCTCGAGACGAAACCCTCCCTACAATGAGCAGTTCTTC.

This clone showed up just once. The CDR3 loop is CASSSQGGLGNEQFF. In DNA, the CDR3 is TGTGCCAGCAGTTCTCAGGGAGGGTTAGGGAATGAGCAGTTCTTC. The gene calls are TRBV6-1 and TRBJ2-1; 7 bases align to TRBD2. The CDR3 consists of 15 residues. Germline V gene data show CDR1 as MNHNS and CDR2 as SASEGT. The trim removed 5 bases at V and 7 bases at J, leaving 11 bases unmatched.

The rearrangement joins TRBV18 to TRBJ2-5; 8 nucleotides match TRBD1. V lost 8 bases and J lost 5; bases outside the gene matches: 13. This CDR3 is built from 15 residues. CDR1 is KGHSH and CDR2 is LQKENI in the germline V gene. CDR3 amino acids: CASRTGTGVQETQYF. In nucleotides, the CDR3 is TGTGCCAGCAGAACCGGGACAGGTGTGCAGGAGACCCAGTACTTC.

This clone was seen once. This chain connects TRBV6-1 to TRBJ2-3, with a possible D match to TRBD2 (5 bases). V lost 5 bases and J lost 0, with 6 bases in between. The CDR3 spans 13 residues. Germline CDR1 MNHNS, CDR2 SASEGT. CDR3 DNA: TGTGCCAGCAGTACGGGGAGCACAGATACGCAGTATTTT. Translated: CASSTGSTDTQYF.

The chain joins TRBV9 to TRBJ2-7; 7 bases match TRBD2. The CDR3 runs to 16 residues. The ends lost 0 bases at V and 0 bases at J; junction bases unmatched: 6. Germline CDR1 is SGDLS and CDR2 is YYNGEE. Here the CDR3 reads CASSVVQRGYSYEQYV. The CDR3 DNA reads as TGTGCCAGCAGCGTAGTTCAGCGGGGTTACTCCTACGAGCAGTACGTC.

Points on this clone: This sample also contains other DNA sequences that code for the same CDR3. J is TRBJ2-2 and V is TRBV19; TRBD1 matches 8 bases. The CDR3 has 17 amino acids. The ends lost 1 base at V and 0 bases at J; junction bases unmatched: 4. Germline loops: CDR1 LNHDA, CDR2 SQIVND (reference sequence). CDR3 bases: TGTGCCAGTAGTATAGGGAGGACAGGGACGAACACCGGGGAGCTGTTTTTT. Translating it yields CASSIGRTGTNTGELFF. Supplemented by reference TRBV19 and TRBJ2-2, the full variable domain reads DGGITQSPKYLFRKEGQNVTLSCEQNLNHDAMYWYRQDPGQGLRLIYYSQIVNDFQKGDIAEGYSVSREKKESFPLTVTSAQKNPTAFYLCASSIGRTGTNTGELFFGEGSRLTVL.

The gene calls are TRBV7-2 and TRBJ2-7; TRBD2 matches 10 bases. The CDR3 sequence is 15 residues long. Germline V CDR1 and CDR2: SGHTA, FQGNSA. Trimming cost V 5 bases and J 4 bases; bases outside gene matches: 8. The CDR3 DNA follows: TGTGCCAGCAGCGAGGGGTCTAGCGGGGGTTACGAGCAGTACTTC. Translated, it gives CASSEGSSGGYEQYF.

V gene TRBV27 combines with J gene TRBJ2-1; no clear D gene. The length of the CDR3 is 14 residues. Trimming left V 3 bases short and J 6 bases short, with 12 bases between. Looked up from germline, CDR1 is MNHEY and CDR2 is SMNVEV (reference sequence). The CDR3 sequence: CASSFVHRTNEQFF. CDR3 bases: TGTGCCAGCAGTTTTGTACACCGAACCAATGAGCAGTTCTTC.

V gene TRBV4-3 combines with J gene TRBJ2-1, with 7 bases that match TRBD1. CDR1 is LGHNA and CDR2 is YSLEER in the germline V gene. The trim removed 4 bases at V and 8 bases at J, leaving 14 bases unmatched. CDR3 length: 16 amino acids. CDR3: CASSRGGQRLIDEQFF. CDR3 nucleotides: TGCGCCAGCAGCCGAGGGGGACAGCGTTTGATTGATGAGCAGTTCTTC.

This sequence joins TRBV27 and TRBJ2-7; tentative D call: TRBD1 (6 bases). V was cut by 3 bases and J by 6 bases, with 15 bases left in between. The CDR3 consists of 14 residues. In germline, CDR1 is MNHEY, CDR2 SMNVEV (reference sequence). DNA for the CDR3: TGTGCCAGCAGTTTTACCCCTACAGGGTCCGAGCAGTACTTC. Translation gives CASSFTPTGSEQYF.

The chain carries TRBV18 and TRBJ1-2; weak D call: TRBD1 (6 bases). This CDR3 comprises 13 residues. Trimming took 4 bases from V and 4 from J, leaving 10 bases between them. CDR1 is KGHSH and CDR2 is LQKENI in the germline V gene. CDR3 sequence: CASSLDSSYGYTF. CDR3 DNA sequence: TGTGCCAGCTCACTGGACAGTTCCTATGGCTACACCTTC.

The rearrangement joins TRBV2 to TRBJ1-1; no clear D gene. Per the germline V gene, CDR1 is SNHLY and CDR2 is FYNNEI. CDR3 length: 15 amino acids. V was shortened by 4 bases and J by 0 bases, with 12 bases between the two germline ends. CDR3 coding DNA: TGTGCCAGCAGTGTCTCAGAAATAATGAACACTGAAGCTTTCTTT. Residues: CASSVSEIMNTEAFF.

The rearrangement joins TRBV4-3 to TRBJ2-3, with D perhaps TRBD2 (5 bases). The ends were cut back, 2 bases at V and 9 bases at J, with 15 bases in the middle. Germline V CDR1 and CDR2: LGHNA, YSLEER. This CDR3 has 14 amino acids. This CDR3 reads CASSQTSQTGTQYF. For the CDR3, the DNA is TGCGCCAGCAGCCAAACCTCCCAGACGGGAACGCAGTATTTT.

The gene calls are TRBV7-6 and TRBJ1-4; D might be TRBD1 (6 bases). Between the trimmed V and J ends, which lost 5 bases and 5 bases, there was a span of 15 bases. Germline V gene lookup returns CDR1 SGHVS and CDR2 FNYEAQ. The CDR3 spans 15 residues. The CDR3 nucleotides are TGTGCCAGCAGCCCTCGACAGGCCGGGAATGAAAAACTGTTTTTT. It translates to CASSPRQAGNEKLFF.

This chain connects TRBV5-4 to TRBJ2-2; 13 bases align to TRBD2. The CDR3 is made up of 18 amino acids. From germline, CDR1 is SGHNT and CDR2 YYREEE (reference sequence). Losses at the gene ends were 3 bases for V and 1 base for J; bases not matched to a gene: 6. For the CDR3, the DNA is TGTGCCAGCAGCTCCGGGGGACTAGCGGGGATGAACACCGGGGAGCTGTTTTTT. Residues: CASSSGGLAGMNTGELFF.